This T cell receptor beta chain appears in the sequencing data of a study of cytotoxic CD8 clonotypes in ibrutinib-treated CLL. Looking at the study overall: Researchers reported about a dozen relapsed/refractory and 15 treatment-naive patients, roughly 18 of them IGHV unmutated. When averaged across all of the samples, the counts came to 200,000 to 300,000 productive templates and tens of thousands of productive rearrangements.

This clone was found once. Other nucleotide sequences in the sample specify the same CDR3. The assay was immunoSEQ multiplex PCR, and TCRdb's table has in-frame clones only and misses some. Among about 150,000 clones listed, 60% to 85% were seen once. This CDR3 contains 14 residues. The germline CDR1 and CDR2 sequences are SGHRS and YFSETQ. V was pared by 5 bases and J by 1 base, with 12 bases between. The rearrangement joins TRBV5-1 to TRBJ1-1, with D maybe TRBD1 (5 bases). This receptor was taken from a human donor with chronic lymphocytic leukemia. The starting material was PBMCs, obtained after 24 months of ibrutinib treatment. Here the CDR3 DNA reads TGCGCCAGCAGTGGGGGGACGGGGAACACTGAAGCTTTCTTT. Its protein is CASSGGTGNTEAFF.